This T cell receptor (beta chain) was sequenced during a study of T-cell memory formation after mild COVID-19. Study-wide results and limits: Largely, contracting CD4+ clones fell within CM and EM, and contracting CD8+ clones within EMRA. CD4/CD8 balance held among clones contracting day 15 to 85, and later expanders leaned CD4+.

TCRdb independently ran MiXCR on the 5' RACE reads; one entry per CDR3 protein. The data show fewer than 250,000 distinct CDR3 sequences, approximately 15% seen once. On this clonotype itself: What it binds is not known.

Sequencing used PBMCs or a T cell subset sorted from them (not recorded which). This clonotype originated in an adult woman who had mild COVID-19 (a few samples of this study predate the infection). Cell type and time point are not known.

Here the CDR3 reads CASSELMSNSPLHF. CDR3 DNA sequence: TGTGCCAGCAGTGAACTGATGAGCAATTCACCCCTCCACTTT. The chain has TRBV2 and TRBJ1-6; no clear D. V was pared by 2 bases and J by 7 bases, with 9 bases between. Germline-derived CDR1 and CDR2 are SNHLY and FYNNEI. This CDR3 spans 14 amino acids.